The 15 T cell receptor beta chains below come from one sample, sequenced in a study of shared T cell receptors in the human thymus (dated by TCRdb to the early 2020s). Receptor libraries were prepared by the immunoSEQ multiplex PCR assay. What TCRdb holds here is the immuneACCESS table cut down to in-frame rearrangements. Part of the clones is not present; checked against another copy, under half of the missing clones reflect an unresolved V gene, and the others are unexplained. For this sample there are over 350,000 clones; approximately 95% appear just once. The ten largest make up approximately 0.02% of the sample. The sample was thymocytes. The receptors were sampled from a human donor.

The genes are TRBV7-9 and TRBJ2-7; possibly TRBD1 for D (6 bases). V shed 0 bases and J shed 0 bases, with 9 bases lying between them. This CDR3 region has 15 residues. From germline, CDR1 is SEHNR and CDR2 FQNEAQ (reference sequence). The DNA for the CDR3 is TGTGCCAGCAGCTTAGCCGGACAGACCTCCTACGAGCAGTACTTC. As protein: CASSLAGQTSYEQYF.

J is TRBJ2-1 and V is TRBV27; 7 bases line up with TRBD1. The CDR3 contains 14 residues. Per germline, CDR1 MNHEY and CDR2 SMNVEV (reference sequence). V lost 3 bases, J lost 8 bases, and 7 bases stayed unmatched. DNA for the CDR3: TGTGCCAGCAGTTTGCGACAGGGTAACCATGAGCAGTTCTTC. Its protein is CASSLRQGNHEQFF.

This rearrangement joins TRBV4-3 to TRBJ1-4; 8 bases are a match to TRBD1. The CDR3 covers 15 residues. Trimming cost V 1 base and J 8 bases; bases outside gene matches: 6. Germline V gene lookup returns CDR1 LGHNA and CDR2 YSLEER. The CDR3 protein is CASSQGGQGREKLFF. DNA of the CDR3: TGCGCCAGCAGCCAAGGAGGACAGGGTAGGGAAAAACTGTTTTTT.

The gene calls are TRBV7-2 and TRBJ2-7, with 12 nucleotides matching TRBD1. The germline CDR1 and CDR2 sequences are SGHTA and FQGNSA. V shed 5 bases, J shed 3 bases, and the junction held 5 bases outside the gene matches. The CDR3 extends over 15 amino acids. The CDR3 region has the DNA TGTGCCAGCAGCGTTGGGACAGGGGGCAGCTACGAGCAGTACTTC. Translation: CASSVGTGGSYEQYF.

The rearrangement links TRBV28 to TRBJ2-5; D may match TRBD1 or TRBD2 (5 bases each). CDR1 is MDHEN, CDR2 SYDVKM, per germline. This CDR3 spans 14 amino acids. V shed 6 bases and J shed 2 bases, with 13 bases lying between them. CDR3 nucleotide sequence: TGTGCCAGCAGCCGACGGGACGGTCAAGAGACCCAGTACTTC. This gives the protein CASSRRDGQETQYF.

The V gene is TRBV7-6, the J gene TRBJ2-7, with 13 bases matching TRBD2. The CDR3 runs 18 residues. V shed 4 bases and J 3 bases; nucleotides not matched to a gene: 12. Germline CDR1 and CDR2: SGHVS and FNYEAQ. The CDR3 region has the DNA TGTGCCAGCAGCTCCGATGCTATAGGACTAGCGGGAGTCTACGAGCAGTACTTC. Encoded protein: CASSSDAIGLAGVYEQYF.

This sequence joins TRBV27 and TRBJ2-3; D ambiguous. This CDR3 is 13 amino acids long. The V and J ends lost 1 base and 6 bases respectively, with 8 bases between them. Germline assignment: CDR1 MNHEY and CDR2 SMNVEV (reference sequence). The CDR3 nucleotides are TGTGCCAGCAGTTTATGCCCCGGTGATACGCAGTATTTT. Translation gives CASSLCPGDTQYF.

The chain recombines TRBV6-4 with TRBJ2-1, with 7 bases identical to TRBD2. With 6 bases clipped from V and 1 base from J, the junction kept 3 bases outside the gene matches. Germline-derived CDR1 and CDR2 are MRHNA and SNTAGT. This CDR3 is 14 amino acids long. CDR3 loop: CASSLRESYNEQFF. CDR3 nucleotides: TGTGCCAGCAGCCTGCGGGAGTCCTACAATGAGCAGTTCTTC.

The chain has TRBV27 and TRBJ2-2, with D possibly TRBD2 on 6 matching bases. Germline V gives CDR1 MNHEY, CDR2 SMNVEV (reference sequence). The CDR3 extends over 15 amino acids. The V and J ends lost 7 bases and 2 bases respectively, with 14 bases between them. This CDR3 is CASTPGGINTGELFF. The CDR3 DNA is TGTGCCAGCACCCCAGGCGGGATTAACACCGGGGAGCTGTTTTTT.

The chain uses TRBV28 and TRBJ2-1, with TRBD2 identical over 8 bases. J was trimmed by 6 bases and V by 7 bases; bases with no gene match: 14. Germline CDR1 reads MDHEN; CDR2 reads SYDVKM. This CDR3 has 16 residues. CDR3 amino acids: CASTPRYSGSINEQFF. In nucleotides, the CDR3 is TGTGCCAGCACCCCCCGGTACAGCGGGAGTATCAATGAGCAGTTCTTC.

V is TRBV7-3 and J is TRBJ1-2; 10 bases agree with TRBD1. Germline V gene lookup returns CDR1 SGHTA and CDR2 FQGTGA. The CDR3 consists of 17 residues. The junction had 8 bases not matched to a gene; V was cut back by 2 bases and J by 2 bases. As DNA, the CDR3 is TGTGCCAGCAGCTTAGGGCCCGGGACAGGGGTAAACTATGGCTACACCTTC. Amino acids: CASSLGPGTGVNYGYTF.

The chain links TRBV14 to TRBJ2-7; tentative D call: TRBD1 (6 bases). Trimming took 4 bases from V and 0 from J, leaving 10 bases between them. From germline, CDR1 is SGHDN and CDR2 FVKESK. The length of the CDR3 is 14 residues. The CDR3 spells CASSPTGLSYEQYF. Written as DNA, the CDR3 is TGTGCCAGCAGCCCGACAGGTCTCTCCTACGAGCAGTACTTC. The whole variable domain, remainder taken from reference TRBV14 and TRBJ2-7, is EAGVTQFPSHSVIEKGQTVTLRCDPISGHDNLYWYRRVMGKEIKFLLHFVKESKQDESGMPNNRFLAERTGGTYSTLKVQPAELEDSGVYFCASSPTGLSYEQYFGPGTRLTVT.

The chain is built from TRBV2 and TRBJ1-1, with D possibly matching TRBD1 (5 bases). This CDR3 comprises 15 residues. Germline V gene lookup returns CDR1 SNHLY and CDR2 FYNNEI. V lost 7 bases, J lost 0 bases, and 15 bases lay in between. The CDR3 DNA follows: TGTGCCAGCACCAACGGGGGGGGGATGAACACTGAAGCTTTCTTT. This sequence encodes CASTNGGGMNTEAFF.

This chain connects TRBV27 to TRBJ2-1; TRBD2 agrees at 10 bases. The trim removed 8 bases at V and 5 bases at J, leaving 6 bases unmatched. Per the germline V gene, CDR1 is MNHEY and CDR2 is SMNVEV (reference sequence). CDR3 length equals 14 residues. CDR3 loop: CASAPSGRNNEQFF. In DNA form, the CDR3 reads TGTGCCAGCGCCCCTAGCGGGAGAAACAATGAGCAGTTCTTC.

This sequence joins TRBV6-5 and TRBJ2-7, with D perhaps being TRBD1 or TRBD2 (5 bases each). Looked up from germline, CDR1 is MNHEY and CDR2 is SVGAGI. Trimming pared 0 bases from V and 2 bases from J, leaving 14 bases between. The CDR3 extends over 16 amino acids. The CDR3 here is CASSYSRPPGPYEQYF. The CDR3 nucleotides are TGTGCCAGCAGTTACTCGAGACCTCCGGGGCCCTACGAGCAGTACTTC.